A selection of T cell receptor beta chains follows, all from one sample in a study of blood T cells in healthy people across ages. A single record per CDR3 protein comes from TCRdb applying MiXCR to the 5' RACE reads. The sample holds some 1 million distinct CDR3 sequences; 35% to 55% are singletons and the top ten take approximately 17%. Sequenced: blood. Receptors were obtained from a woman aged 55 to 70 in good health. The CDR3 runs from the conserved cysteine through the conserved F or W. A D gene is named only where the DNA matches it firmly. The size field is filled for only some rows; it gives once, few, many or a size class.

J gene: TRBJ2-3; D gene: -; clone size: -; V gene: TRBV3-1; CDR3 protein: CASSRDQTDTQYF; CDR3 DNA: TGTGCCAGCAGTCGGGACCAAACAGATACGCAGTATTTT
J gene: TRBJ1-1; D gene: -; clone size: -; V gene: TRBV5-1; CDR3 protein: CASSLVPVRMNTEAFF; CDR3 DNA: TGCGCCAGCAGCTTGGTCCCAGTAAGAATGAACACTGAAGCTTTCTTT
J gene: TRBJ1-5; D gene: TRBD1; clone size: -; V gene: TRBV7-9; CDR3 protein: CASSPTGDGNQPQHF; CDR3 DNA: TGTGCCAGCAGCCCAACAGGGGATGGCAATCAGCCCCAGCATTTT
J gene: TRBJ2-4; D gene: -; clone size: -; V gene: TRBV25-1; CDR3 protein: CASSTVAKNIQYF; CDR3 DNA: TGTGCCAGCAGTACAGTAGCCAAAAACATTCAGTACTTC
J gene: TRBJ2-1; D gene: -; clone size: -; V gene: TRBV3-1; CDR3 protein: CASSQDWATDEQFF; CDR3 DNA: TGTGCCAGCAGCCAAGATTGGGCCACAGATGAGCAGTTCTTC
J gene: TRBJ2-1; D gene: -; clone size: few; V gene: TRBV20-1; CDR3 protein: CSARISGGNREQFF; CDR3 DNA: TGCAGTGCTAGAATTAGCGGAGGGAATCGTGAGCAGTTCTTC
J gene: TRBJ2-1; D gene: -; clone size: -; V gene: TRBV5-1; CDR3 protein: CASRIAPGYNEQFF; CDR3 DNA: TGCGCCAGCAGGATAGCTCCAGGGTACAATGAGCAGTTCTTC
J gene: TRBJ2-2; D gene: -; clone size: once; V gene: TRBV4-2; CDR3 protein: CASSAGDTGELFF; CDR3 DNA: TGTGCCAGCAGCGCAGGGGACACCGGGGAGCTGTTTTTT
J gene: TRBJ1-4; D gene: -; clone size: -; V gene: TRBV3-1; CDR3 protein: CASSQVVGSNEKLFF; CDR3 DNA: TGTGCCAGCAGCCAAGTAGTAGGGAGTAATGAAAAACTGTTTTTT
J gene: TRBJ1-5; D gene: -; clone size: -; V gene: TRBV30; CDR3 protein: CAWNSDSNQPQHF; CDR3 DNA: TGTGCCTGGAACTCGGATAGCAATCAGCCCCAGCATTTT
J gene: TRBJ1-2; D gene: TRBD1; clone size: -; V gene: TRBV2; CDR3 protein: CASPLRTGRSGYTF; CDR3 DNA: TGTGCCAGCCCCCTTCGGACAGGCCGGTCTGGCTACACCTTC